Below are 26 T cell receptor beta chains sequenced from a single sample in a study of T cells in localized non-small cell lung cancer. Using immunoSEQ multiplex PCR, the repertoire was profiled, and TCRdb retains in-frame clones only, with some absent. The data hold tens of thousands of clones, with more than 80% observed a single time. The material was peripheral blood, obtained before any cancer treatment. These receptors originate from a male donor aged 60 or over with stage III squamous cell lung carcinoma.

This rearrangement joins TRBV11-2 to TRBJ1-5, with unresolved D. Germline V gives CDR1 SGHAT, CDR2 FQNNGV. V lost 6 bases and J lost 9, with 15 bases in between. The CDR3 extends over 13 amino acids. The CDR3 DNA sequence: TGTGCCAGCAGTCCCTTAGGCCGTGGGCCCCAGCATTTT. As protein: CASSPLGRGPQHF.

This sequence joins TRBV5-1 and TRBJ1-6; D is unclear. The V gene lost 0 bases and the J gene lost 4 bases, with 5 bases spanning the gap. This CDR3 has 14 amino acids. CDR1 SGHRS and CDR2 YFSETQ come from the germline V gene. CDR3 amino acids: CASSLEIYNSPLHF. DNA of the CDR3: TGCGCCAGCAGCTTGGAGATTTATAATTCACCCCTCCACTTT.

The J gene is TRBJ1-1, the V gene TRBV23-1, with 9 bases fitting TRBD1. TRBV23-1 is treated as an ORF (open reading frame) with a function not yet certain. With 7 bases clipped from V and 11 bases from J, the junction kept 14 bases outside the gene matches. This CDR3 is built from 14 residues. For the CDR3, the DNA is TGCGCCAGCACCTTAACGGGGACAGGGTGTAACGCTTTCTTT. As protein: CASTLTGTGCNAFF.

The CDR3 DNA reads TGTGCCAGCAGCCAATCCACAGGGGAATGGGGCACAGATACGCAGTATTTT. Translating gives CASSQSTGEWGTDTQYF. The chain combines TRBV7-8 with TRBJ2-3; 7 nucleotides match TRBD1. Germline V lookup: CDR1 SGHVS, CDR2 FQNEAQ. The CDR3 is 17 residues long. V lost 5 bases, J lost 1 base, and 12 bases stayed unmatched.

A note on this clone: Other nucleotide sequences in the sample specify the same CDR3. The J gene is TRBJ2-2, the V gene TRBV9; no clear D. V was shortened by 0 bases and J by 5 bases, with 2 bases between the two germline ends. The CDR3 runs to 12 residues. Looked up from germline, CDR1 is SGDLS and CDR2 is YYNGEE. CDR3 in amino acids: CASSVVTGELFF. The CDR3 nucleotides read TGTGCCAGCAGCGTAGTAACCGGGGAGCTGTTTTTT. The full variable domain, with the rest looked up from reference TRBV9 and TRBJ2-2, is DSGVTQTPKHLITATGQRVTLRCSPRSGDLSVYWYQQSLDQGLQFLIQYYNGEERAKGNILERFSAQQFPDLHSELNLSSLELGDSALYFCASSVVTGELFFGEGSRLTVL.

The chain couples TRBV19 to TRBJ1-5, with 9 bases identical to TRBD1. Losses at the gene ends were 4 bases for V and 3 bases for J; bases not matched to a gene: 1. This CDR3 has 14 residues. Germline V CDR1 and CDR2: LNHDA, SQIVND (reference sequence). The CDR3 nucleotides are TGTGCCAGTAGTAGGGACAGGGACAATCAGCCCCAGCATTTT. This sequence encodes CASSRDRDNQPQHF.

This clone has just one count. The chain recombines TRBV6-1 with TRBJ2-1, with D perhaps matching TRBD1 or TRBD2 (5 bases each). V lost 4 bases and J lost 4, with 14 bases in between. This CDR3 region has 15 residues. The germline V gene has CDR1 MNHNS and CDR2 SASEGT. CDR3 residues: CASSAGTRVYNEQFF. The CDR3 region has the DNA TGTGCCAGCAGTGCGGGGACGCGGGTGTACAATGAGCAGTTCTTC.

This clone came up a few times. This chain links TRBV6-1 with TRBJ2-3; D may be TRBD1 (6 bases). This CDR3 has 14 residues. From germline, CDR1 is MNHNS and CDR2 SASEGT. The V end lost 4 bases, the J end lost 1 base, and 9 bases lay between the germline ends. The CDR3 DNA follows: TGTGCCAGCAGTGTAGGGGGTGGCACAGATACGCAGTATTTT. Translated, it gives CASSVGGGTDTQYF.

J is TRBJ2-7 and V is TRBV2, with a tentative D call TRBD2 (6 bases). Deletions cut 7 bases from V and 4 bases from J, with 20 bases between. The CDR3 runs to 15 residues. Germline CDR1 SNHLY, CDR2 FYNNEI. CDR3 residues: CASTGRDSLRYEQYF. The CDR3 coding sequence is TGTGCCAGCACGGGACGGGACTCCCTGCGGTACGAGCAGTACTTC.

The chain links TRBV28 to TRBJ2-7, with TRBD1 identical over 8 bases. The length of the CDR3 is 14 residues. The V gene end was trimmed by 2 bases and the J gene end by 3 bases; junction bases not matched to a gene: 3. The V gene's germline CDR1 is MDHEN and CDR2 SYDVKM. CDR3: CASSLQGAYYEQYF. In DNA, the CDR3 is TGTGCCAGCAGTTTACAGGGGGCTTACTACGAGCAGTACTTC.

The chain employs TRBV19 and TRBJ2-5; 7 nucleotides line up with TRBD2. Losses at the gene ends were 5 bases for V and 1 base for J; bases not matched to a gene: 7. In germline, CDR1 is LNHDA, CDR2 SQIVND (reference sequence). The CDR3 extends over 15 amino acids. CDR3 sequence (DNA): TGTGCCAGTAGTGGGGGGGGGACTATCCAAGAGACCCAGTACTTC. It yields the protein CASSGGGTIQETQYF.

The chain employs TRBV5-1 and TRBJ1-2, with TRBD1 as a possible D gene (6 bases). Trimming cost V 4 bases and J 4 bases, with 17 bases left between them. CDR1 and CDR2 (germline): SGHRS, YFSETQ. The length of the CDR3 is 15 residues. CDR3 bases: TGCGCCAGCAGCCCCACCAGGGGTTTAGGCTATGGCTACACCTTC. As protein: CASSPTRGLGYGYTF. Full variable domain (remainder filled in from reference TRBV5-1 and TRBJ1-2): KAGVTQTPRYLIKTRGQQVTLSCSPISGHRSVSWYQQTPGQGLQFLFEYFSETQRNKGNFPGRFSGRQFSNSRSEMNVSTLELGDSALYLCASSPTRGLGYGYTFGSGTRLTVV.

The chain uses TRBV11-2 and TRBJ2-5, with TRBD1 matching 7 bases. Trimming at V came to 5 bases and at J to 7 bases, leaving 13 bases not matched to a gene. Germline V gene data show CDR1 as SGHAT and CDR2 as FQNNGV. The CDR3 contains 15 residues. The DNA for the CDR3 is TGTGCCAGCAGCATCGACAGGGTGGTTAAGGTGACCCAGTACTTC. It codes for CASSIDRVVKVTQYF.

The chain is built from TRBV29-1 and TRBJ1-1; TRBD1 matches at 7 bases. The CDR3 runs to 15 residues. CDR1 is SQVTM, CDR2 ANQGSEA, per germline. The junction had 11 bases not matched to a gene; V was cut back by 6 bases and J by 1 base. In DNA, the CDR3 is TGCAGCGTGGAAATCCGACAGGGAACGAACACTGAAGCTTTCTTT. This gives the protein CSVEIRQGTNTEAFF. Looking up the rest from reference TRBV29-1 and TRBJ1-1 gives the full variable domain: SAVISQKPSRDICQRGTSLTIQCQVDSQVTMMFWYRQQPGQSLTLIATANQGSEATYESGFVIDKFPISRPNLTFSTLTVSNMSPEDSSIYLCSVEIRQGTNTEAFFGQGTRLTVV.

The rearrangement joins TRBV5-1 to TRBJ2-3; 8 bases agree with TRBD2. After removal of 5 bases from V and 6 bases from J, the junction contained 14 bases not matched to a gene. The CDR3 has 16 amino acids. Germline CDR1 reads SGHRS; CDR2 reads YFSETQ. The chain's CDR3 is CASSRPGTRGSDTQYF. In DNA form, the CDR3 reads TGCGCCAGCAGTCGCCCCGGGACTAGAGGCTCGGATACGCAGTATTTT.

This clone was counted between two and nine times. J is TRBJ1-5 and V is TRBV29-1, with D unresolved. The CDR3 is 13 residues long. V dropped 4 bases and J dropped 3 bases, with 10 bases sitting between them. Germline CDR1 SQVTM, CDR2 ANQGSEA. The CDR3 nucleotides read TGCAGCGTTGGGTCGGGAGACAATCAGCCCCAGCATTTT. Residues: CSVGSGDNQPQHF.

This chain's CDR3 is CASGLWGTGELFF. DNA of the CDR3: TGTGCTAGTGGTTTGTGGGGGACCGGGGAGCTGTTTTTT. The chain has TRBV12-5 and TRBJ2-2; D could derive from TRBD1 or TRBD2 (5 bases each). This CDR3 spans 13 amino acids. V lost 2 bases and J lost 5, with 6 bases in between. The V gene's germline CDR1 is LGHNT and CDR2 FRNRAP.

The rearrangement joins TRBV19 to TRBJ1-1, with 10 bases matching TRBD1. With 6 bases clipped from V and 1 base from J, the junction kept 11 bases outside the gene matches. The CDR3 runs 17 residues. Germline V CDR1 and CDR2: LNHDA, SQIVND (reference sequence). Here the CDR3 reads CASSRYGQGESNTEAFF. The CDR3 bases are TGTGCCAGTAGCCGATATGGACAGGGGGAGTCGAACACTGAAGCTTTCTTT.

The rearrangement joins TRBV7-3 to TRBJ2-2, with 7 bases lining up with TRBD2. Germline V gene sequence: CDR1 SGHTA, CDR2 FQGTGA. This CDR3 comprises 20 residues. The ends lost 2 bases at V and 2 bases at J; junction bases unmatched: 17. The CDR3 loop is CASSLVGVAQRGDNTGELFF. The CDR3, as DNA: TGTGCCAGCAGCTTAGTAGGGGTTGCACAGCGGGGAGATAACACCGGGGAGCTGTTTTTT.

This chain uses TRBV27 with TRBJ2-1; D gene unclear. Trimming left V 2 bases short and J 10 bases short, with 6 bases between. Germline V gene data show CDR1 as MNHEY and CDR2 as SMNVEV (reference sequence). The CDR3 is made up of 11 amino acids. The CDR3 bases are TGTGCCAGCAGTTTAAGTGGCGAGCAGTTCTTC. Translated, it gives CASSLSGEQFF.

The chain uses TRBV27 and TRBJ1-2; 8 bases map to TRBD1. The CDR3 is 17 residues long. The V segment lost 4 bases and the J segment 3 bases; nucleotides outside the gene matches: 13. The germline CDR1 and CDR2 sequences are MNHEY and SMNVEV (reference sequence). The CDR3 region is CASSSLAGGYVDYGYTF. CDR3 nucleotide sequence: TGTGCCAGCAGTTCGCTAGCAGGGGGCTATGTCGACTATGGCTACACCTTC.

The rearrangement uses TRBV9 and TRBJ1-4, with D possibly being TRBD1 (5 bases). The germline gives CDR1 SGDLS, CDR2 YYNGEE. This CDR3 region has 13 residues. V was pared by 3 bases and J by 3 bases, with 6 bases between. In DNA, the CDR3 is TGTGCCAGCAGCGCGGGACCTAATGAAAAACTGTTTTTT. This gives the protein CASSAGPNEKLFF.

V usage is TRBV4-2 and J usage is TRBJ1-5; 9 nucleotides line up with TRBD1. The trim removed 0 bases at V and 5 bases at J, leaving 5 bases unmatched. CDR1 is LGHNA, CDR2 YNFKEQ, per germline. The CDR3 consists of 16 residues. The CDR3 spells CASSQDIDRGDQPQHF. Here the CDR3 DNA reads TGTGCCAGCAGCCAAGATATTGACAGGGGGGATCAGCCCCAGCATTTT.

This clone was counted between two and nine times. The rearrangement joins TRBV11-2 to TRBJ1-1; D uncertain. This CDR3 spans 13 amino acids. Germline V gene data show CDR1 as SGHAT and CDR2 as FQNNGV. Trimming removed 5 bases from V and 0 bases from J, with 7 bases in between. The CDR3 DNA reads as TGTGCCAGCAGCAAAGGTCTGAACACTGAAGCTTTCTTT. Residues: CASSKGLNTEAFF.

This clone was found once. J is TRBJ2-7 and V is TRBV6-5, with 7 bases matching TRBD1. The junction had 5 bases not matched to a gene; V was cut back by 4 bases and J by 2 bases. Germline V gene sequence: CDR1 MNHEY, CDR2 SVGAGI. This CDR3 is built from 14 residues. This CDR3 reads CASSSTGSAYEQYF. Written as DNA, the CDR3 is TGTGCCAGCAGTTCGACAGGGTCGGCCTACGAGCAGTACTTC.

The gene calls are TRBV10-3 and TRBJ1-1, with D possibly TRBD1 on 5 matching bases. The CDR3 runs to 13 residues. Deletions cut 11 bases from V and 1 base from J, with 14 bases between. The germline CDR1 and CDR2 sequences are ENHRY and SYGVKD. The CDR3 DNA follows: TGTGCCGCACACCCTACAGGGAACACTGAAGCTTTCTTT. As protein: CAAHPTGNTEAFF.